A selection of T cell receptor beta chains follows, all from one sample in a study of blood T cells in healthy people across ages. TCRdb reprocessed the 5' RACE reads with MiXCR, giving one entry per CDR3 protein. Here the sample spans over a million distinct CDR3 sequences, roughly 43% being singletons. The source material was blood. The receptor source for this set is a woman between 18 and 29 years old in good health. Both conserved end residues are part of each CDR3. The D gene is left open where the match is weak. Only part of the rows carry a size: once, few, many, or a class if the clone is expanded.

j_call	clone_size	d_call	v_call	cdr3_nt	cdr3_aa
TRBJ1-3	-	TRBD1	TRBV6-5	TGTGCCAGCAGCCCCAGGGGGCACGGAAACACCATATATTTT	CASSPRGHGNTIYF
TRBJ2-1	-	TRBD2	TRBV28	TGTGCCAGCAGTTTATCCGGACTAGCGGGAACCTACGAGCAGTTCTTC	CASSLSGLAGTYEQFF
TRBJ2-4	few	TRBD1	TRBV7-2	TGTGCCAGCAGCTTATCCGTGACAGGGCTAGCCAAAAACATTCAGTACTTC	CASSLSVTGLAKNIQYF
TRBJ2-1	-	-	TRBV9	TGTGCCAGCAGCCCCCCGGAAAGCAATGAGCAGTTCTTC	CASSPPESNEQFF
TRBJ2-1	-	-	TRBV9	TGTGCCAGCAGCGGGGTGGGTAGGGATAATGAGCAGTTCTTC	CASSGVGRDNEQFF
TRBJ1-2	few	TRBD1	TRBV6-2/TRBV6-3	TGTGCCAGCAGTTACCCACAGGGGATTGGTGGCTACACCTTC	CASSYPQGIGGYTF
TRBJ2-2	-	-	TRBV7-9	TGTGCCAGCAGCCATGATTCTTACACCGGGGAGCTGTTTTTT	CASSHDSYTGELFF
TRBJ1-1	-	TRBD1	TRBV12-3/TRBV12-4	TGTGCCAGCAGTTTAAAGGGGGCCATGAACACTGAAGCTTTCTTT	CASSLKGAMNTEAFF
TRBJ2-3	many	-	TRBV7-2	TGTGCCAGCAGCACCCCCATAGGGCGCACAGATACGCAGTATTTT	CASSTPIGRTDTQYF
TRBJ2-7	-	-	TRBV6-1	TGTGCCAGCAGTGAAGCGGGAGTGAGGGGCTACGAGCAGTACTTC	CASSEAGVRGYEQYF
TRBJ2-7	-	-	TRBV24-1	TGTGCCACCAGTGATTTCGGGGGTTTAGCCAACGAGCAGTACTTC	CATSDFGGLANEQYF
TRBJ1-1	once	-	TRBV7-9	TGTGCCAGCAGCTTGGGATTCCATGAAAACACTGAAGCTTTCTTT	CASSLGFHENTEAFF
TRBJ2-3	-	TRBD1	TRBV4-1	TGCGCCAGCGGCCACAGGGGGGACACAGATACGCAGTATTTT	CASGHRGDTDTQYF
TRBJ2-3	-	TRBD2	TRBV6-5	TGTGCCAGCAGTTTCGGGACTAGCGGTAGCACAGATGCGCAGTATTTT	CASSFGTSGSTDAQYF
TRBJ2-3	-	TRBD2	TRBV27	TGTGCCAGCAGTTCCCTATGGGCGGGGGGGCCAGTAGATACGCAGTATTTT	CASSSLWAGGPVDTQYF
TRBJ1-1	once	-	TRBV29-1	TGCAGCGTTGCGGGGCGGATGATGAACACTGAAGCTTTCTTT	CSVAGRMMNTEAFF
TRBJ2-7	few	-	TRBV12-3/TRBV12-4	TGTGCCAGCAGTTCCTCCCAAAACGAGCAGTACTTC	CASSSSQNEQYF
TRBJ1-6	-	-	TRBV20-1	TGCAGTGCGCGGGACCTTTACTTGGGTTCACCCCTCCACTTT	CSARDLYLGSPLHF
TRBJ2-5	-	-	TRBV4-3	TGCGCCAGCAGCCCCACGCTAGAGAGTGGAAGGGAGACCCAGTACTTC	CASSPTLESGRETQYF
TRBJ2-1	-	TRBD2	TRBV5-5	TGTGCCAGCGGGGTTAGCGGGAGCTTGTCCAATGAGCAGTTCTTC	CASGVSGSLSNEQFF
TRBJ1-1	-	-	TRBV29-1	TGCAGCGTTGACGGGGAGGGGAACACTGAAGCTTTCTTT	CSVDGEGNTEAFF
TRBJ2-7	few	-	TRBV3-1	TGTGCCAGCAGCCCGCAGTCGGGATACGAGCAGTACTTC	CASSPQSGYEQYF
TRBJ2-1	-	TRBD2	TRBV29-1	TGCAGCGTTGATGGGACTAGCGGGGGTTACAATGAGCAGTTCTTC	CSVDGTSGGYNEQFF
TRBJ2-1	few	-	TRBV5-5	TGTGCCAGCAGCTTGGCCCAGCTTTACAATGAGCAGTTCTTC	CASSLAQLYNEQFF
TRBJ1-5	-	-	TRBV7-2	TGTGCCAGCAGCACCACACAGGGTTCGGATCAGCCCCAGCATTTT	CASSTTQGSDQPQHF
TRBJ1-2	-	TRBD1	TRBV28	TGTGCCAGCAGTAAACCTCAGGGGGCGTATTATAGGGGCTACACCTTC	CASSKPQGAYYRGYTF